This TCR beta chain comes out of a study of blood T cell repertoires in COVID-19. Study details: Some COVID-19 samples were acute and others convalescent; all came from the United States, Italy and Spain. In each case, the material was cDNA or gDNA derived from T cells, B-cell-depleted T cells, or PBMCs.

Authors' processing steps: Amplification of reference gene primers provided the estimated nucleated cell counts. Repertoires were generated with immunoSEQ multiplex PCR, while TCRdb's copy carries only in-frame clones and drops some. The V and J calls and clone size were taken over from that table, and D and trimming were inferred from the DNA. Among 260,000 or so clones, around 83% were seen once, and the ten largest hold 4.5% to 7%. Germline V lookup: CDR1 SGHAT, CDR2 FQNNGV. V lost 3 bases and J lost 1, with 5 bases in between. CDR3 size: 13 residues. In the case of this clone: Other DNA sequences in this specimen translate into the identical CDR3.

The chain combines TRBV11-2 with TRBJ2-3; D perhaps matches TRBD2 (5 bases). Sequencing was performed on peripheral blood. The TCR sequence derives from an elderly man with acute or convalescent COVID-19. Here the CDR3 DNA reads TGTGCCAGCAGCTTCGGGGGCACAGATACGCAGTATTTT. It codes for CASSFGGTDTQYF.